This T cell receptor (beta chain) was recovered during a study of T-cell memory formation after mild COVID-19. Study results and limitations: In second-wave clones peaking day 37, SARS-CoV-2 specificity remained unconfirmed. Pre-infection memory held some responding clones, suggesting pre-existing cross-reactive T cells responded.

The V gene lost 5 bases and the J gene lost 1 base, with 15 bases spanning the gap. The CDR3 is 16 amino acids. TCRdb ran MiXCR on the 5' RACE reads and lists one entry per CDR3 protein. The data hold hundreds of thousands of distinct CDR3 sequences, with about a fifth observed a single time. This clonotype has only a few counts. The antigen is not known. This TCR was sampled from an adult woman who had mild COVID-19 (a few samples of this study predate the infection). Cell type and time point are not known. This sequence joins TRBV12-3 or TRBV12-4 and TRBJ2-1, with D perhaps matching TRBD1 (6 bases). Source material: PBMCs or a T cell subset sorted from them (not recorded which). The CDR3 protein is CASSPTGAKSYNEQFF. CDR3 in DNA: TGTGCCAGCAGTCCGACAGGCGCTAAATCCTACAATGAGCAGTTCTTC.